This record covers a single T cell receptor beta chain. Its antigen is as yet unknown. The source of the sample is a study of shared clonotypes between healthy human individuals. The CDR3 has 15 residues. Germline V gene data show CDR1 as SGHAT and CDR2 as FQNNGV. Unmatched junction bases numbered 5, after V lost 5 bases and J lost 7 bases. Findings and caveats of the study: About 5% of naive CD4 clonotypes were shared across a few donors.

Some clones are missing from TCRdb's copy, which holds only in-frame ones; the method was immunoSEQ multiplex PCR. The table lists 1,100,000 or so clones, approximately 78% of them singletons. This receptor was obtained from a man aged 18 to 30 in good health. Some clones in this sample may be carry-over from other donors' samples. This chain uses TRBV11-2 with TRBJ2-7, with 16 bases identical to TRBD2. Sequenced sample: memory CD4+ T cells from PBMCs. Subset reported: CD45RA-negative fraction. CDR3 DNA sequence: TGTGCCAGCAGCCCCGGGACTAGCGGGAGGGGTGAGCAGTACTTC. Translation gives CASSPGTSGRGEQYF.